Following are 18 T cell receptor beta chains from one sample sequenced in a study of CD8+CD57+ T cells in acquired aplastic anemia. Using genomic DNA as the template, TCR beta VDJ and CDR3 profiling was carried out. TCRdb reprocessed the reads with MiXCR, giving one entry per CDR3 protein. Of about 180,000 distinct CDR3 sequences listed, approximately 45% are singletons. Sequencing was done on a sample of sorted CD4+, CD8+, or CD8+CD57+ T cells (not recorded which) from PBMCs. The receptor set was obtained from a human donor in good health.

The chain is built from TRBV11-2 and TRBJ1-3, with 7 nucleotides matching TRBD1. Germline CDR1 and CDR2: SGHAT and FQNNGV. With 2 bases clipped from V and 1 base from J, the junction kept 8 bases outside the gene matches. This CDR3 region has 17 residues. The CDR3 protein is CASSLRQGVQSGNTIYF. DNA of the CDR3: TGTGCCAGCAGCTTACGACAGGGTGTTCAATCTGGAAACACCATATATTTT.

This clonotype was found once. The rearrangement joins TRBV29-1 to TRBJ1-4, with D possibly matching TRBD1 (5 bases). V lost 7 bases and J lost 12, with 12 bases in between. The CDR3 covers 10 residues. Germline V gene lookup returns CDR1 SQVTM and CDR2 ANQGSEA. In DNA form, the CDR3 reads TGCAGCGCTTCGGGGGGTGAACTGTTTTTT. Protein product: CSASGGELFF.

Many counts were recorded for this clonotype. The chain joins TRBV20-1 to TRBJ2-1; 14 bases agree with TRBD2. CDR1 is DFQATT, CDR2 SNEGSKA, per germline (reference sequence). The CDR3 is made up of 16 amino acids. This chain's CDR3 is CSGTSGSASSYNEQFF. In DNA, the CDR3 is TGCAGCGGGACTAGCGGGAGTGCAAGCTCCTACAATGAGCAGTTCTTC.

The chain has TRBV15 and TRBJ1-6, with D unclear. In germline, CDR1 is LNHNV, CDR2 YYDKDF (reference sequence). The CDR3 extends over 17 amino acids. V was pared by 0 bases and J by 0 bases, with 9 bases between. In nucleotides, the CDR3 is TGTGCCACCAGCAGAGATTGGGGAAGCTCCTATAATTCACCCCTCCACTTT. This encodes CATSRDWGSSYNSPLHF.

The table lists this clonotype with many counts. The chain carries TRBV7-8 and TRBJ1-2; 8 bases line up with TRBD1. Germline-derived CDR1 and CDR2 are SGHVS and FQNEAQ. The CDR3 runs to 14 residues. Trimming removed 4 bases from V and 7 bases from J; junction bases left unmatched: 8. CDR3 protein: CASSSQGATGGYTF. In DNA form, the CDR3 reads TGTGCCAGCAGCTCTCAGGGGGCAACTGGTGGCTACACCTTC.

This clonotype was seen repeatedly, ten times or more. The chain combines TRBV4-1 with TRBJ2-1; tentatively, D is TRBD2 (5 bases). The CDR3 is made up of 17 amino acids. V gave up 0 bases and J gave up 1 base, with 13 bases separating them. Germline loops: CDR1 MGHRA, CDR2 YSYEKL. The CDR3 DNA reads TGCGCCAGCAGCCAAGATCGTCGAGCGGCTTCCTACAATGAGCAGTTCTTC. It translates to CASSQDRRAASYNEQFF.

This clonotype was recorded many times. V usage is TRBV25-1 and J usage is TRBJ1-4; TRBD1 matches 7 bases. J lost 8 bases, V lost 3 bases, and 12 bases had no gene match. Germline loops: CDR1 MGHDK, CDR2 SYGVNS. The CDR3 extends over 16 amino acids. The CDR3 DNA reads TGTGCCAGCAGTGAGAACAGGGGCCGAGGAGGGGAAAAACTGTTTTTT. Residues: CASSENRGRGGEKLFF.

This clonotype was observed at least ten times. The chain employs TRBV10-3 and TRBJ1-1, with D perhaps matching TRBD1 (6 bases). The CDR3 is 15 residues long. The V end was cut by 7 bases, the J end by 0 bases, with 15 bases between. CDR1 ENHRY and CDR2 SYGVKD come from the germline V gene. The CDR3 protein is CAIIGEDSMNTEAFF. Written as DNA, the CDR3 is TGTGCCATCATAGGGGAGGACAGTATGAACACTGAAGCTTTCTTT.

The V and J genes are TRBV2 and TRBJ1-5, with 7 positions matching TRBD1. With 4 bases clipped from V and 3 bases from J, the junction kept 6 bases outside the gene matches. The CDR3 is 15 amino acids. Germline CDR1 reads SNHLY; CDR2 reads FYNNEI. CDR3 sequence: CASSAWDSLNQPQHF. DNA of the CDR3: TGTGCCAGCAGTGCCTGGGACAGTCTCAATCAGCCCCAGCATTTT.

CDR3 sequence (DNA): TGCGCCAGCAGCCCTACAGGAGTCGGGGAGCTGTTTTTT. It encodes CASSPTGVGELFF. J is TRBJ2-2 and V is TRBV5-1; D might be TRBD1 (5 bases). The germline V gene has CDR1 SGHRS and CDR2 YFSETQ. CDR3 length: 13 amino acids. Trimming pared 4 bases from V and 7 bases from J, leaving 11 bases between.

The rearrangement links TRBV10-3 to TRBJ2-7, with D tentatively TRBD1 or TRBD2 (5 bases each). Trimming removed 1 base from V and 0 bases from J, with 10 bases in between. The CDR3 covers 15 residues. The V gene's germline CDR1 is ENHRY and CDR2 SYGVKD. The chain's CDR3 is CAISEWDATSYEQYF. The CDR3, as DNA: TGTGCCATCAGTGAGTGGGACGCTACCTCCTACGAGCAGTACTTC.

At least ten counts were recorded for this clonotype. Written as DNA, the CDR3 is TGTGCCAGCAGTTACTCGGAGAGAAATGGCTACACCTTC. Protein sequence: CASSYSERNGYTF. V usage is TRBV6-2 or TRBV6-3 and J usage is TRBJ1-2; D remains ambiguous. The CDR3 sequence is 13 residues long. Trimming cost V 0 bases and J 6 bases, with 8 bases left between them. The germline gives CDR1 MNHEY, CDR2 SVGEGT.

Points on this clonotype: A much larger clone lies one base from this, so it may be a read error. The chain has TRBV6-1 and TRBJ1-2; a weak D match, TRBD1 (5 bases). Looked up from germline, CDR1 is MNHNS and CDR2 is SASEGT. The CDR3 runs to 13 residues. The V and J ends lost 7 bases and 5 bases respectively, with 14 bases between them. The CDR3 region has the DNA TGTGCCAGCACCCTAGGGACGGGGTATGGCTACACCTTC. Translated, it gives CASTLGTGYGYTF.

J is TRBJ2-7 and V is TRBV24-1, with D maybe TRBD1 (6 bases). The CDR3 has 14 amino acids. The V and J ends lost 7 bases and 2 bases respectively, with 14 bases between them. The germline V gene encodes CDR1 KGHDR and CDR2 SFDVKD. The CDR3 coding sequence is TGTGCCACCAGGAGAACGGACAGTACCTACGAGCAGTACTTC. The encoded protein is CATRRTDSTYEQYF.

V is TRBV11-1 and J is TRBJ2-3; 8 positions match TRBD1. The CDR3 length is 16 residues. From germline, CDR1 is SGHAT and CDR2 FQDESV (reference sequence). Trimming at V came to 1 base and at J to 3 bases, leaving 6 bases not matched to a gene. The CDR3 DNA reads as TGTGCCAGCAGCTTAGGTCGTCAGGGGGCGACAGATACGCAGTATTTT. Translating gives CASSLGRQGATDTQYF.

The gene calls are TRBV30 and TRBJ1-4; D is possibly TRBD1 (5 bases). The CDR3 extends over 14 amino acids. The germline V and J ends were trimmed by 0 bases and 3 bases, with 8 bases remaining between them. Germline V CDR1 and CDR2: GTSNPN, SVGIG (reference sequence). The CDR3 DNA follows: TGTGCCTGGAGTGTCACAGGAGCTAATGAAAAACTGTTTTTT. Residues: CAWSVTGANEKLFF. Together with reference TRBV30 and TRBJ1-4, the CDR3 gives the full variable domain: SQTIHQWPATLVQPVGSPLSLECTVEGTSNPNLYWYRQAAGRGLQLLFYSVGIGQISSEVPQNLSASRPQDRQFILSSKKLLLSDSGFYLCAWSVTGANEKLFFGSGTQLSVL.

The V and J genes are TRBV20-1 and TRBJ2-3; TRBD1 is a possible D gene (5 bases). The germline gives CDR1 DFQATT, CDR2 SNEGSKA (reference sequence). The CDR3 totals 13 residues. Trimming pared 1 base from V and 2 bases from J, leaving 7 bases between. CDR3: CSARGQLTDTQYF. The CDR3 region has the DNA TGCAGTGCTAGAGGACAGCTCACAGATACGCAGTATTTT.

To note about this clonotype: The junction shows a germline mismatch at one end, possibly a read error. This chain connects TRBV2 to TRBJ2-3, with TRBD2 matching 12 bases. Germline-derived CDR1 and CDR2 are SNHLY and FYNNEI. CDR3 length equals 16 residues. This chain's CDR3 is CASGPLTSGGPDAQYF. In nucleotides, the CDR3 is TGTGCCAGCGGCCCCTTGACTAGCGGGGGACCAGATGCGCAGTATTTT.